This T cell receptor beta chain was observed in a study of T cell responses to AZD1222 COVID-19 vaccine. The study, taken as a whole, reports: Donors were mostly white British, more females; clonal diversity possibly underestimated. Repertoires were sampled only after the peak T cell response. Nearly half of spike-specific TCRs reportedly target variant regions that are unmutated in the B.1.351 and B.1.1.7 variants.

Some clones are missing from TCRdb's copy, which holds only in-frame ones; the method was immunoSEQ multiplex PCR. The sample consists of roughly 170,000 clones, roughly 88% of them appearing once. About this clone itself: Its antigen is unknown.

The clonotype comes from an adult in good health. Material: peripheral blood, obtained on day 0 of AZD1222 vaccination.

CDR3 nucleotide sequence: TGTGCCAGCAGCTTAGAATCAGCCTCCTACGAGCAGTACTTC. It codes for CASSLESASYEQYF. The V call is TRBV11-2, the J call TRBJ2-7; no clear D gene. Germline loops: CDR1 SGHAT, CDR2 FQNNGV. The CDR3 has 14 residues. Trimming took 0 bases from V and 0 from J, leaving 6 bases between them.